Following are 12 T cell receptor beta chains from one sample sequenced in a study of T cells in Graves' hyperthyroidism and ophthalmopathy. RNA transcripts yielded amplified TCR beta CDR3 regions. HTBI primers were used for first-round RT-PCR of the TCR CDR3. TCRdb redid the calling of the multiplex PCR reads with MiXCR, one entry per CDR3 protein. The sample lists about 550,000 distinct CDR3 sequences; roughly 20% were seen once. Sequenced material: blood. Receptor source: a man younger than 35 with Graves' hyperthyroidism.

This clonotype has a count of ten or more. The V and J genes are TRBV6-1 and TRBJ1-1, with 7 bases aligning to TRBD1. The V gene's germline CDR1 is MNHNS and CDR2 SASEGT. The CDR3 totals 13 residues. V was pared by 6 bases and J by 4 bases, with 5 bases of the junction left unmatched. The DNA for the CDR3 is TGTGCCAGCAGACAGGGACAGTTCACTGAAGCTTTCTTT. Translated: CASRQGQFTEAFF.

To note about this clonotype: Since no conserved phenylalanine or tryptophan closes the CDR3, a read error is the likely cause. As DNA, the CDR3 is TGTGCCAGCAATACAGGGAATAGCAATCAGCCCCAGCATTAT. Its protein product is CASNTGNSNQPQHY. This sequence joins TRBV6-1 and TRBJ1-5, with a possible D match to TRBD1 (6 bases). There are 14 residues in the CDR3. V lost 7 bases to trimming and J lost 0 bases, with 10 bases between them. Germline lookup yields CDR1 MNHNS and CDR2 SASEGT.

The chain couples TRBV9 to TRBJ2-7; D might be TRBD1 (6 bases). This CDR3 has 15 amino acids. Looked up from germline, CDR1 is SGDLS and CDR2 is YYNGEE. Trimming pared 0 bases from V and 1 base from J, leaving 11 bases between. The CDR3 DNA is TGTGCCAGCAGCGTAGAGGGGGAAGGATCCTACGAGCAGTACTTC. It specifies CASSVEGEGSYEQYF.

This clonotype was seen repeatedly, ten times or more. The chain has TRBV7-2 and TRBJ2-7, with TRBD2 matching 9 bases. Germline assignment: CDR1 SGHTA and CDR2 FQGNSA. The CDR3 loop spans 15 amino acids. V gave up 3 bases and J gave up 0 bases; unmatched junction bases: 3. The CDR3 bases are TGTGCCAGCAGCTTTTCTAGCGGGGACTCCTACGAGCAGTACTTC. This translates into CASSFSSGDSYEQYF.

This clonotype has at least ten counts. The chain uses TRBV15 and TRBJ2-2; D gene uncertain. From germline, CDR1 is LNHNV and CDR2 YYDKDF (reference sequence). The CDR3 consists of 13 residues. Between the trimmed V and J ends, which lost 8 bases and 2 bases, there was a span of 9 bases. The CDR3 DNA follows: TGTGCCACCTTAGAGCAAAACACCGGGGAGCTGTTTTTT. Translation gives CATLEQNTGELFF.

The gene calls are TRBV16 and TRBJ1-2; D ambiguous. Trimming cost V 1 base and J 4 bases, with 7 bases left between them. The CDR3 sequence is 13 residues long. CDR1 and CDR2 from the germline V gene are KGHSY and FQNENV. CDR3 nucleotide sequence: TGTGCCAGCAGCCAATTATCGGCCTATGGCTACACCTTC. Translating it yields CASSQLSAYGYTF.

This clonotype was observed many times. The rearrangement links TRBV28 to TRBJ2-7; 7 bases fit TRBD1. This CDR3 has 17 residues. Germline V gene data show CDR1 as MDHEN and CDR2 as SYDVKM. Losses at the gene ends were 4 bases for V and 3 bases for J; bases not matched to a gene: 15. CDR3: CASSSQSRGQQYYEQYF. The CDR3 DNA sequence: TGTGCCAGCAGTTCTCAATCGAGGGGACAGCAATACTACGAGCAGTACTTC. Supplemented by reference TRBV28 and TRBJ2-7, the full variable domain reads DVKVTQSSRYLVKRTGEKVFLECVQDMDHENMFWYRQDPGLGLRLIYFSYDVKMKEKGDIPEGYSVSREKKERFSLILESASTNQTSMYLCASSSQSRGQQYYEQYFGPGTRLTVT.

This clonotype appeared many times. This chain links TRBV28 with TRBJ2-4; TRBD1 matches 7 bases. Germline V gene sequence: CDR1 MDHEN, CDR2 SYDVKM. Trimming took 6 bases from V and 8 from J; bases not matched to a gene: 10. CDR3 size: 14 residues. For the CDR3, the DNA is TGTGCCAGCAGCCCGGGACAGTTCGAGGACATTCAGTACTTC. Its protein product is CASSPGQFEDIQYF.

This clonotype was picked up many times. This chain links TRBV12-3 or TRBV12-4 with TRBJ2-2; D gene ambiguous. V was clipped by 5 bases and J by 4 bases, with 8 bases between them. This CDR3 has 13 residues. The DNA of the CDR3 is TGTGCCAGCAGTGCCTTGGCCACCGGGGAGCTGTTTTTT. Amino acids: CASSALATGELFF.

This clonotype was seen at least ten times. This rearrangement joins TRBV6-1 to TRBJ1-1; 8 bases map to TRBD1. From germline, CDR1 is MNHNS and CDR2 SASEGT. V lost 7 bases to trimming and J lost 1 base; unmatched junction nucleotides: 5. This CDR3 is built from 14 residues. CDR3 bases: TGTGCCAGCACGAGGACAGGGACGAACACTGAAGCTTTCTTT. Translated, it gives CASTRTGTNTEAFF.

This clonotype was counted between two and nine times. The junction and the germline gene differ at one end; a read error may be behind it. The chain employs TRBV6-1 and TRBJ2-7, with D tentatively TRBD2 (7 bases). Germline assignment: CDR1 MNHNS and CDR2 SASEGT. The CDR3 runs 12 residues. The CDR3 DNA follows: TGTGCCAGCTGCCTAGGGGGGGACGAGCAGTGCTTC. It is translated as CASCLGGDEQCF.

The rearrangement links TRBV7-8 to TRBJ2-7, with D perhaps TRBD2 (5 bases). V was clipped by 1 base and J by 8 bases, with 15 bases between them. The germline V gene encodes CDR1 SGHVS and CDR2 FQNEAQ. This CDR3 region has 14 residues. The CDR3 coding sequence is TGTGCCAGCAGCTTAGTAAGGGTCGGGGAGAAGCAGTACTTC. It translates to CASSLVRVGEKQYF.